This T cell receptor beta chain was retrieved from a study of blood T cell repertoires in COVID-19. This clone has only a few counts. Repertoires were generated with immunoSEQ multiplex PCR, while TCRdb's copy carries only in-frame clones and drops some. This sample yields roughly 260,000 clones, of which more than 75% are seen a single time; approximately 2.2% belongs to the top ten. In germline, CDR1 is SGHNT, CDR2 YYREEE (reference sequence). V was pared by 4 bases and J by 0 bases, with 17 bases between. CDR3 length: 17 residues. Sample: peripheral blood. This chain joins TRBV5-4 and TRBJ1-3, with a weak D call TRBD1 (5 bases). This receptor was identified in a woman aged 50 to 60 with acute or convalescent COVID-19. CDR3: CASSPTPEGSSGNTIYF. Written as DNA, the CDR3 is TGTGCCAGCAGCCCGACCCCGGAGGGGAGCTCTGGAAACACCATATATTTT.